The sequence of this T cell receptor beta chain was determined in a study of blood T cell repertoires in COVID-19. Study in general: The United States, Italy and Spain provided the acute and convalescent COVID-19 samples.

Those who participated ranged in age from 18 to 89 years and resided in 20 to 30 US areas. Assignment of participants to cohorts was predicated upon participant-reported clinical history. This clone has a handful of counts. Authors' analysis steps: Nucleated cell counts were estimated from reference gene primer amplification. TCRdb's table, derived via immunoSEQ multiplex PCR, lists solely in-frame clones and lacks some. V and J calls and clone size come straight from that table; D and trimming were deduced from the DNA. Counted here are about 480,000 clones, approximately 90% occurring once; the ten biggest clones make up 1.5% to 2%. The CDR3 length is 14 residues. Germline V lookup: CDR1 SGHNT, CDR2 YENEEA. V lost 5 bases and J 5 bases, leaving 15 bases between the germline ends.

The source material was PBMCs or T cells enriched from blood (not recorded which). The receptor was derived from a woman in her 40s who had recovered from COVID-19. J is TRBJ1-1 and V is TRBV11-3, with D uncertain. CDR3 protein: CASSRPGSVTEAFF. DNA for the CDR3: TGTGCCAGCAGCCGTCCGGGGTCTGTAACTGAAGCTTTCTTT.